The TCR beta chain under discussion was sequenced for a study of CD8 T cells in ankylosing spondylitis. On this clonotype itself: Its antigen remains unknown. A read error may produce the germline difference seen at one junction end.

Each TCR beta library was made by quantitative 5'-RACE that incorporated molecular barcodes. TCRdb analysed the 5' RACE reads with MiXCR anew, one entry per CDR3 protein. The repertoire holds 200,000 to 300,000 distinct CDR3 sequences, with about 11% as singletons. Study-wide findings and caveats: A motif of eight or nine highly homologous TCR beta variants was seen as apparently characteristic of ankylosing spondylitis blood. Earlier literature documents some of the motif variants in reactive arthritis synovial fluid and blood. There was reportedly significant enrichment of clones that were disease-linked in matched ankylosing spondylitis synovial fluid.

This CDR3 is built from 13 residues. The sample comprised blood, either unsorted or a sorted T cell fraction (not recorded which). The gene calls are TRBV12-3 or TRBV12-4 and TRBJ2-7; 7 bases match TRBD1. This clonotype was obtained from a male donor with ankylosing spondylitis or in good health (not recorded which). CDR3 DNA: TGTGTCAGCAGTTTCGACAGGGCCTACGAGCAGTACTTC. Translated, it gives CVSSFDRAYEQYF.